A selection of T cell receptor beta chains follows, all from one sample in a study of T cell repertoires in ileal Crohn's disease. The assay was immunoSEQ multiplex PCR, and TCRdb's table has in-frame clones only and misses some. The table includes approximately 5,400 clones, approximately 78% detected once. Sequencing was done on a sample of ileal tissue. Receptors were obtained from an adult with Crohn's disease. CDR3s include the opening cysteine and the closing phenylalanine or tryptophan. D genes are given only for firm matches. The listing skips clone size in some rows; elsewhere it reads once, few, many or a size class.

>TRBJ2-3|-|TRBV9|-
CASSVAGGSTDTQYF
TGTGCCAGCAGCGTAGCTGGGGGCTCCACAGATACGCAGTATTTT
>TRBJ1-3|-|TRBV9|-
CASSVAQGNTIYF
TGTGCCAGCAGCGTAGCACAGGGAAACACCATATATTTT
>TRBJ2-7|-|TRBV7-8|-
CASSLVGGGARSYEQYF
TGTGCCAGCAGCTTAGTGGGTGGGGGGGCCCGCTCCTACGAGCAGTACTTC
>TRBJ1-2|-|TRBV19|-
CASSIPGLFKYTF
TGTGCCAGTAGTATCCCAGGGTTGTTTAAATACACCTTC
>TRBJ2-7|-|TRBV28|-
CASRKQGPSSYEQYF
TGTGCCAGCAGGAAGCAGGGGCCTTCTTCCTACGAGCAGTACTTC
>TRBJ1-2|-|TRBV14|TRBD1
CASSQGYRGTVANYGYTF
TGTGCCAGCAGCCAAGGTTACCGCGGGACAGTAGCTAACTATGGCTACACCTTC
>TRBJ1-5|-|TRBV9|TRBD1
CASGRQGNQPQHF
TGTGCCAGCGGCCGACAGGGAAATCAGCCCCAGCATTTT
>TRBJ1-3|few|TRBV25-1|TRBD1
CASSENTGGYGNTIYF
TGTGCCAGCAGTGAAAACACAGGGGGCTACGGAAACACCATATATTTT
>TRBJ2-3|-|TRBV7-3|-
CASSSNWGAGDTQYF
TGTGCCAGCAGCTCCAATTGGGGGGCTGGAGATACGCAGTATTTT
>TRBJ2-6|few|TRBV5-1|-
CASTRQSGANVLTF
TGCGCCAGCACCCGACAGTCTGGGGCCAACGTCCTGACTTTC
>TRBJ1-5|-|TRBV6-6|TRBD1
CASRPDRGPNQPQHF
TGTGCCAGCAGACCTGACAGGGGGCCCAATCAGCCCCAGCATTTT
>TRBJ1-1|-|TRBV28|-
CASSPSSGAQNTEAFF
TGTGCCAGCAGTCCTTCTTCCGGAGCCCAGAACACTGAAGCTTTCTTT
>TRBJ1-1|few|TRBV19|-
CASSSRRGDTEAFF
TGTGCCAGTAGTTCGAGGCGAGGGGACACTGAAGCTTTCTTT
>TRBJ2-3|-|TRBV19|TRBD2
CASSPRGGVTDTQYF
TGTGCCAGTAGTCCCCGGGGGGGAGTAACAGATACGCAGTATTTT
>TRBJ2-5|-|TRBV7-9|TRBD1
CASSSSGTGMKTQYF
TGTGCCAGCAGCTCGTCCGGGACAGGGATGAAGACCCAGTACTTC
>TRBJ1-1|-|TRBV10-3|TRBD1
CAITLRQGSTEAFF
TGTGCCATCACCCTTCGACAGGGTAGCACTGAAGCTTTCTTT
>TRBJ1-2|-|TRBV28|-
CASTLGGAANYGYTF
TGTGCCAGCACCTTGGGGGGGGCGGCTAACTATGGCTACACCTTC
>TRBJ1-2|-|TRBV11-2|-
CASSLEGLNREKIRSYTF
TGTGCCAGCAGCTTGGAGGGTCTGAACAGGGAGAAGATACGGAGCTACACCTTC
>TRBJ1-1|-|TRBV11-2|-
CASSDSRGGIAFF
TGTGCCAGCAGCGACTCTAGAGGGGGGATAGCTTTCTTT
>TRBJ1-4|-|TRBV7-9|TRBD1
CASSLGQGAGKLFF
TGTGCCAGCAGCTTAGGACAGGGAGCGGGAAAACTGTTTTTT
>TRBJ1-2|-|TRBV28|TRBD1
CASSLSPPNRGHANGYTF
TGTGCCAGCAGTTTGTCCCCCCCAAACAGGGGACATGCCAATGGCTACACCTTC
>TRBJ1-1|-|TRBV18|TRBD1
CASSPAGQGQLEAFF
TGTGCCAGCTCACCAGCAGGACAGGGTCAACTCGAAGCTTTCTTT
>TRBJ1-2|-|TRBV27|-
CASRGGTTRRYLDGYTF
TGTGCCAGCAGGGGGGGGACGACACGGAGATATCTCGATGGCTACACCTTC
>TRBJ2-1|-|TRBV5-8|-
CATIRSASSYNEQFF
TGTGCCACCATCCGATCGGCGAGCTCCTACAATGAGCAGTTCTTC
>TRBJ1-2|-|TRBV19|TRBD1
CASSLGTGGLYGYTF
TGTGCCAGTAGTCTCGGGACAGGGGGCCTCTATGGCTACACCTTC
>TRBJ2-2|-|TRBV18|-
CASSPSSGSNTGELFF
TGTGCCAGCTCACCATCCTCCGGGAGCAACACCGGGGAGCTGTTTTTT
>TRBJ1-4|-|TRBV15|-
CATSRTTATNEKLFF
TGTGCCACCAGCAGAACGACCGCAACTAATGAAAAACTGTTTTTT
>TRBJ2-7|-|TRBV4-1|TRBD2
CASSQVISGGPEQYF
TGCGCCAGCAGCCAAGTCATTAGCGGGGGCCCCGAGCAGTACTTC
>TRBJ1-1|-|TRBV27|-
CASSLNRGATEAFF
TGTGCCAGCAGTTTAAATAGGGGGGCCACTGAAGCTTTCTTT
>TRBJ2-3|-|TRBV19|TRBD1
CASSMGQGASTDTQYF
TGTGCCAGTAGTATGGGACAGGGGGCTAGTACAGATACGCAGTATTTT
>TRBJ1-5|-|TRBV18|-
CASSPKAPGGNQPQHF
TGTGCCAGCTCCCCGAAGGCCCCCGGGGGCAATCAGCCCCAGCATTTT
>TRBJ1-1|-|TRBV11-2|-
CASSFEFAEAFF
TGTGCCAGCAGCTTTGAGTTCGCTGAAGCTTTCTTT
>TRBJ1-2|-|TRBV29-1|-
CSVEEVRQGNGYTF
TGCAGCGTTGAAGAGGTCCGGCAGGGCAATGGCTACACCTTC
>TRBJ2-3|-|TRBV5-1|TRBD1
CASSVQGAYIDTQYF
TGCGCCAGCAGCGTACAGGGGGCATATATTGATACGCAGTATTTT
>TRBJ2-1|-|TRBV10-3|-
CAISRGGIELYNEQFF
TGTGCCATCAGCCGGGGCGGGATTGAACTCTACAATGAGCAGTTCTTC
>TRBJ2-3|once|TRBV29-1|-
CSVGGEGGRTDTQYF
TGCAGCGTTGGGGGCGAGGGGGGGCGTACAGATACGCAGTATTTT
>TRBJ2-7|large|TRBV19|TRBD2
CASRILLAGVYEQYF
TGTGCCAGTAGGATCTTACTAGCGGGAGTCTACGAGCAGTACTTC
>TRBJ2-7|-|TRBV5-1|-
CASSLGSTGSYEQYF
TGCGCCAGCAGCTTGGGCTCTACGGGCTCCTACGAGCAGTACTTC
>TRBJ2-7|-|TRBV11-1|-
CASSLVPGESYEQYF
TGTGCCAGCAGCTTAGTGCCAGGGGAGTCCTACGAGCAGTACTTC
>TRBJ2-5|once|TRBV19|TRBD2
CASSIERRGEETQYF
TGTGCCAGTAGTATAGAAAGGCGGGGGGAAGAGACCCAGTACTTC
>TRBJ1-5|-|TRBV5-5|TRBD1
CASRLGTGATQPQHF
TGTGCCAGCAGACTGGGGACAGGGGCGACTCAGCCCCAGCATTTT
>TRBJ2-2|-|TRBV10-3|-
CAIKAETNTGELFF
TGTGCCATCAAGGCAGAGACGAACACCGGGGAGCTGTTTTTT
>TRBJ1-4|-|TRBV5-1|-
CASSLDGGREKLFF
TGCGCCAGCAGCTTGGATGGGGGACGAGAAAAACTGTTTTTT
>TRBJ2-7|-|TRBV11-2|-
CASSLVKGPYEQYF
TGTGCCAGCAGCTTAGTGAAGGGGCCCTACGAGCAGTACTTC
>TRBJ1-5|-|TRBV2|-
CASRVHRNQPQHF
TGTGCCAGCAGAGTCCACAGAAATCAGCCCCAGCATTTT
>TRBJ2-7|once|TRBV6-5|-
CASSYQAASSYEQYF
TGTGCCAGCAGCTACCAAGCGGCTAGCTCCTACGAGCAGTACTTC
>TRBJ2-7|-|TRBV16|TRBD2
CASSQSVRGGLNEQYF
TGTGCCAGCAGCCAATCTGTCCGGGGGGGCCTAAACGAGCAGTACTTC
>TRBJ2-3|-|TRBV5-5|-
CASSLVLSTSTDTQYF
TGTGCCAGCAGCTTGGTTCTTAGCACTAGCACAGATACGCAGTATTTT
>TRBJ2-3|-|TRBV10-3|-
CAITPGWITDTQYF
TGTGCCATCACCCCCGGATGGATCACAGATACGCAGTATTTT
>TRBJ1-3|-|TRBV7-2|-
CATHPGRSIVGAGNTIYF
TGTGCCACCCATCCGGGTCGCTCCATAGTAGGGGCCGGAAACACCATATATTTT
>TRBJ2-2|-|TRBV29-1|TRBD1
CSARGQQNTGELFF
TGCAGCGCCCGGGGACAGCAGAACACCGGGGAGCTGTTTTTT
>TRBJ1-2|once|TRBV29-1|-
CSVYRTTDGYTF
TGCAGCGTTTATAGGACAACTGACGGCTACACCTTC
>TRBJ1-1|-|TRBV21-1|-
CASSKGDHRDTEAFF
TGTGCCAGCAGCAAAGGAGACCATCGCGACACTGAAGCTTTCTTT
>TRBJ1-6|-|TRBV15|-
CATSRDLTTGAVGSPLHF
TGTGCCACCAGCAGAGATCTAACGACGGGGGCTGTTGGTTCACCCCTCCACTTT
>TRBJ1-3|-|TRBV29-1|-
CSVEPSVGSGNTIYF
TGCAGCGTTGAACCTTCCGTAGGTTCTGGAAACACCATATATTTT
>TRBJ1-2|-|TRBV19|TRBD1
CAGGTGRGYTF
TGTGCCGGGGGGACAGGGAGAGGCTACACCTTC
>TRBJ1-2|-|TRBV5-6|TRBD1
CASSLAGGGRGANYGYTF
TGTGCCAGCAGCTTGGCCGGAGGGGGCCGGGGCGCTAACTATGGCTACACCTTC
>TRBJ1-1|-|TRBV2|-
CASSGVYRNTEAFF
TGTGCCAGCAGTGGGGTATATAGGAACACTGAAGCTTTCTTT
>TRBJ2-1|-|TRBV19|TRBD2
CASSIIASGGYNEQFF
TGTGCCAGTAGTATAATCGCTAGCGGGGGGTACAATGAGCAGTTCTTC
>TRBJ2-7|-|TRBV11-2|TRBD1
CASSAWDREGGYEQYF
TGTGCCAGCAGCGCCTGGGACAGGGAAGGGGGCTACGAGCAGTACTTC